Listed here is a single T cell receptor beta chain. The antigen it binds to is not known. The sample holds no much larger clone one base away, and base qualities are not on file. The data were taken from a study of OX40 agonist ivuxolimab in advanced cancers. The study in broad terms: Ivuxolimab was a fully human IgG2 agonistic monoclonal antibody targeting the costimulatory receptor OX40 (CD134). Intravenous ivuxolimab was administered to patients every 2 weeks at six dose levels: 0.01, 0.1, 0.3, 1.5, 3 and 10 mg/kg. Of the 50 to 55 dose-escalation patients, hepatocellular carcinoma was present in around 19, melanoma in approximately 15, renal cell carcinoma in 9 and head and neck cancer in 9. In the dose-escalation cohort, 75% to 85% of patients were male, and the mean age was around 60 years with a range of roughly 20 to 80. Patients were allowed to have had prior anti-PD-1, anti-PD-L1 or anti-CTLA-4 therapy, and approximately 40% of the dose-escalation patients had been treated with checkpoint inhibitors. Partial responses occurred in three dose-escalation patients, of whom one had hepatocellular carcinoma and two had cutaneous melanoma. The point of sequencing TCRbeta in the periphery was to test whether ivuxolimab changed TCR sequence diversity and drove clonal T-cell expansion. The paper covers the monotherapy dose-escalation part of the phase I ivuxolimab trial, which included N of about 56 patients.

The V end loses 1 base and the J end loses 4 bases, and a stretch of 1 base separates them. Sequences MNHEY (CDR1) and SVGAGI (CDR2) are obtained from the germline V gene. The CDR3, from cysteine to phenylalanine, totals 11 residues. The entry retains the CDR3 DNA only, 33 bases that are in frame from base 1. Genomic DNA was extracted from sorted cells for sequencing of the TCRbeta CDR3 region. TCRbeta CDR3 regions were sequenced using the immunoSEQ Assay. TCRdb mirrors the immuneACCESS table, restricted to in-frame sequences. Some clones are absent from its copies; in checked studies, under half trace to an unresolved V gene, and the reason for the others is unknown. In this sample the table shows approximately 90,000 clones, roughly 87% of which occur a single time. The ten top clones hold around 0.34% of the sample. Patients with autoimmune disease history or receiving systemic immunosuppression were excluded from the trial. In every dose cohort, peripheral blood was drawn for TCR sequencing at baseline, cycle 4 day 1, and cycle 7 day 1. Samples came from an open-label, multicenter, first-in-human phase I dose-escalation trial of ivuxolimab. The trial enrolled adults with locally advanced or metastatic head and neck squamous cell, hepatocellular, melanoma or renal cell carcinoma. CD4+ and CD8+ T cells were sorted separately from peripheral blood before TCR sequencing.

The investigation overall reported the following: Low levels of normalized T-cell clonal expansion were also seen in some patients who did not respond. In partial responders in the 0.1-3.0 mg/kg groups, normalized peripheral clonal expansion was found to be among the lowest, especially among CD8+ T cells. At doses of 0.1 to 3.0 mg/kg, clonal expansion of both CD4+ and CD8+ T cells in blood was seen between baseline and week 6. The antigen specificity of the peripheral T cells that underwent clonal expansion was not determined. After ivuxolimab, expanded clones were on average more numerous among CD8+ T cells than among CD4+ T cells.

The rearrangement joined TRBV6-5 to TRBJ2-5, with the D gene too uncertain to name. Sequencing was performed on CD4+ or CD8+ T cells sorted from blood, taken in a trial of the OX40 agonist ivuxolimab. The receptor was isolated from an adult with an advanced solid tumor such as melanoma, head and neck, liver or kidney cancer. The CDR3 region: CASSYLETQYF. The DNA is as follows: TGTGCCAGCAGTTACTTAGAGACCCAGTACTTC.